This paragraph covers one T cell receptor (beta chain) sequence. Its matching antigen is unknown. The time point is: blood 2 weeks post-SBRT. Sample treatment: 15 Gy SBRT to primary tumor, nephrectomy 4 weeks later. The patient's renal cell carcinoma had clear cell pathology. The data were produced by immunoSEQ multiplex PCR, yet TCRdb's version contains in-frame clones alone and is incomplete. The sample shows some 150,000 clones, approximately 86% of them seen only once. The sample comes from a study of radiation and T cells in renal cell carcinoma. Study overall: Nephrectomy followed 15 Gy stereotactic body radiation by 4 weeks.

CDR1 is SNHLY and CDR2 is FYNNEI in the germline V gene. The CDR3 extends over 15 amino acids. Trimming stripped 5 bases from V and 8 bases from J, with 21 bases between. General study results and limits: Pretreatment tumor biopsies were lacking, so baseline clonotypes are unknown. In blood, top tumor clones expanded by 2 weeks, shrinking by 4.

The chain links TRBV2 to TRBJ1-2, with D possibly being TRBD1 (6 bases). The sample in question was blood, obtained from a patient whose treatment included radiotherapy and nephrectomy. This sequence was found in a woman aged 45-59 years with renal cell carcinoma. The CDR3 spells CASSSMTGRGRGYTF. CDR3 coding DNA: TGTGCCAGCAGTTCAATGACAGGACGGGGTAGGGGCTACACCTTC.